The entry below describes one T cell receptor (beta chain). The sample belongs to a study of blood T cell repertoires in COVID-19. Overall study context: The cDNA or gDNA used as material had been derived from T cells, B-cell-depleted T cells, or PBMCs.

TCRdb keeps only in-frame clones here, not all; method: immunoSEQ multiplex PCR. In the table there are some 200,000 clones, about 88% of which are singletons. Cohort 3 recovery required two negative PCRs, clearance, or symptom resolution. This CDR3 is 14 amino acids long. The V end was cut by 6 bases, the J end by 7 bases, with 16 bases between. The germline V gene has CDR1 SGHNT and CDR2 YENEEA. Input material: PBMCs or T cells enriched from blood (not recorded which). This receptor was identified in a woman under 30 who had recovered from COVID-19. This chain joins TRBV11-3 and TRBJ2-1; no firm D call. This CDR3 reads CASSPAPLGNEQFF. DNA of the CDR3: TGTGCCAGCAGTCCCGCGCCTCTCGGGAATGAGCAGTTCTTC. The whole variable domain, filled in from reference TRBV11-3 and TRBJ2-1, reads EAGVVQSPRYKIIEKKQPVAFWCNPISGHNTLYWYLQNLGQGPELLIRYENEEAVDDSQLPKDRFSAERLKGVDSTLKIQPAELGDSAVYLCASSPAPLGNEQFFGPGTRLTVL.